Shown below are 28 T cell receptor beta chains from a single sample sequenced in a study of blood T cell repertoires in COVID-19. Method: immunoSEQ multiplex PCR; TCRdb's copy keeps in-frame clones and lacks some. The sample includes 350,000 or so clones, about 88% of them seen just once. Specimen: PBMCs or T cells enriched from blood (not recorded which). The receptors originated from a woman aged 30 to 39 who had recovered from COVID-19.

The V gene is TRBV6-1, the J gene TRBJ2-5; TRBD1 matches 10 bases. V was clipped by 3 bases and J by 5 bases; unmatched bases: 0. This CDR3 contains 13 residues. The germline gives CDR1 MNHNS, CDR2 SASEGT. This CDR3 is CASSEDRGETQYF. DNA for the CDR3: TGTGCCAGCAGTGAGGACAGGGGGGAGACCCAGTACTTC.

This clone has a single count. This chain connects TRBV4-1 to TRBJ1-5; TRBD1 matches 9 bases. From germline, CDR1 is MGHRA and CDR2 YSYEKL. This CDR3 is 16 amino acids long. The junction had 3 bases not matched to a gene; V was cut back by 1 base and J by 2 bases. The CDR3 region has the DNA TGCGCCAGCAGCCAAGGACAGGGGGATGGCAATCAGCCCCAGCATTTT. This translates into CASSQGQGDGNQPQHF.

In this sample, this clone turned up a few times. The rearrangement links TRBV7-2 to TRBJ1-2, with TRBD1 matching over 9 bases. Germline loops: CDR1 SGHTA, CDR2 FQGNSA. The CDR3 consists of 14 residues. The V and J ends lost 3 bases and 8 bases, in that order; junction bases with no gene match: 7. CDR3 protein: CASSFTGGQWGYTF. DNA of the CDR3: TGTGCCAGCAGCTTTACAGGGGGCCAGTGGGGCTACACCTTC.

The V gene is TRBV5-1, the J gene TRBJ1-4; D remains ambiguous. Germline V gene data show CDR1 as SGHRS and CDR2 as YFSETQ. V shed 4 bases and J shed 3 bases, with 16 bases lying between them. The CDR3 has 16 residues. The CDR3, as DNA: TGCGCCAGCAGCAGGACTGACACGCTCGCTAATGAAAAACTGTTTTTT. Translated: CASSRTDTLANEKLFF. The entire variable domain, with the rest obtained from reference TRBV5-1 and TRBJ1-4, is as follows: KAGVTQTPRYLIKTRGQQVTLSCSPISGHRSVSWYQQTPGQGLQFLFEYFSETQRNKGNFPGRFSGRQFSNSRSEMNVSTLELGDSALYLCASSRTDTLANEKLFFGSGTQLSVL.

The chain carries TRBV6-5 and TRBJ1-2, with 7 bases matching TRBD1. Germline lookup yields CDR1 MNHEY and CDR2 SVGAGI. The CDR3 has 14 amino acids. Unmatched junction bases numbered 4, after V lost 6 bases and J lost 0 bases. CDR3 loop: CASRRQGANYGYTF. The DNA of the CDR3 is TGTGCCAGCAGGCGACAGGGAGCTAACTATGGCTACACCTTC.

This chain joins TRBV7-9 and TRBJ1-2; D is undetermined. CDR3 length: 14 amino acids. The ends were cut back, 5 bases at V and 2 bases at J, with 12 bases in the middle. The V gene's germline CDR1 is SEHNR and CDR2 FQNEAQ (reference sequence). The CDR3 nucleotides read TGTGCCAGCAGCACCGGCGGGAACAACTATGGCTACACCTTC. Translating gives CASSTGGNNYGYTF.

DNA of the CDR3: TGTGCCAGCTCGGTGGGACAGGCCAGCTCCTACGAGCAGTACTTC. The encoded protein is CASSVGQASSYEQYF. This chain uses TRBV18 with TRBJ2-7, with 8 bases aligning to TRBD1. The CDR3 spans 15 residues. The germline CDR1 and CDR2 sequences are KGHSH and LQKENI. V lost 6 bases to trimming and J lost 0 bases; unmatched junction nucleotides: 7.

The chain recombines TRBV18 with TRBJ2-1; no reliable D call. V gave up 3 bases and J gave up 9 bases, with 9 bases separating them. CDR1 is KGHSH and CDR2 is LQKENI in the germline V gene. CDR3 length: 12 amino acids. The CDR3 nucleotides are TGTGCCAGCTCACCCACCTCAGTTGAGCAGTTCTTC. Translating gives CASSPTSVEQFF.

Only a few counts were recorded for this clone. The genes are TRBV9 and TRBJ1-4; weak D call: TRBD1 (6 bases). This CDR3 contains 15 residues. Per germline, CDR1 SGDLS and CDR2 YYNGEE. V was clipped by 1 base and J by 2 bases, with 9 bases between them. The chain's CDR3 is CASSVQGTTNEKLFF. The CDR3 region has the DNA TGTGCCAGCAGCGTACAGGGGACGACTAATGAAAAACTGTTTTTT.

This rearrangement joins TRBV15 to TRBJ1-2; no firm D call. This CDR3 has 15 residues. V gave up 0 bases and J gave up 3 bases, with 11 bases separating them. Germline V gene sequence: CDR1 LNHNV, CDR2 YYDKDF (reference sequence). The CDR3 nucleotides are TGTGCCACCAGCAGAGATGGGAGCAGTGACTATGGCTACACCTTC. It is translated as CATSRDGSSDYGYTF.

This clone was seen just once. The chain is built from TRBV19 and TRBJ2-7; 7 nucleotides match TRBD2. This CDR3 is built from 14 residues. CDR1 and CDR2 (germline): LNHDA, SQIVND (reference sequence). V dropped 6 bases and J dropped 3; count of bases not matched to a gene: 8. The CDR3 nucleotides are TGTGCCAGTAGCACCGGGACTAACCTCTACGAGCAGTACTTC. The encoded protein is CASSTGTNLYEQYF.

This clone has just a few counts. J is TRBJ2-3 and V is TRBV4-2, with D maybe TRBD2 (5 bases). The CDR3 has 15 amino acids. Germline CDR1 and CDR2: LGHNA and YNFKEQ. V was shortened by 0 bases and J by 0 bases, with 7 bases between the two germline ends. The DNA for the CDR3 is TGTGCCAGCAGCCAAGAGCGCGGGAGCACAGATACGCAGTATTTT. Amino acids: CASSQERGSTDTQYF.

This chain connects TRBV10-3 to TRBJ2-3; the match to TRBD1 covers 7 bases. The CDR3 has 19 amino acids. The V gene end was trimmed by 0 bases and the J gene end by 3 bases; junction bases not matched to a gene: 15. CDR1 and CDR2 (germline): ENHRY, SYGVKD. Written as DNA, the CDR3 is TGTGCCATCAGTGAGTCGCGAGGGGGCGTCTCCTTCGGGACAGATACGCAGTATTTT. This codes for CAISESRGGVSFGTDTQYF.

The genes are TRBV5-1 and TRBJ2-7; 8 bases fit TRBD1. This CDR3 has 14 amino acids. Germline CDR1 and CDR2: SGHRS and YFSETQ. Unmatched junction bases numbered 8, after V lost 7 bases and J lost 2 bases. The CDR3 sequence: CASGRQGTTYEQYF. Here the CDR3 DNA reads TGCGCCAGCGGGCGACAGGGGACAACCTACGAGCAGTACTTC. Drawing the rest from reference TRBV5-1 and TRBJ2-7, the complete variable domain is KAGVTQTPRYLIKTRGQQVTLSCSPISGHRSVSWYQQTPGQGLQFLFEYFSETQRNKGNFPGRFSGRQFSNSRSEMNVSTLELGDSALYLCASGRQGTTYEQYFGPGTRLTVT.

The rearrangement joins TRBV6-5 to TRBJ1-4; TRBD1 matches at 10 bases. V lost 6 bases to trimming and J lost 5 bases; unmatched junction nucleotides: 6. The CDR3 runs to 15 residues. The germline CDR1 and CDR2 sequences are MNHEY and SVGAGI. The CDR3 nucleotides are TGTGCCAGCAGGACAGGGGGCGCCTCGAATGAAAAACTGTTTTTT. Protein product: CASRTGGASNEKLFF.

V and J are TRBV6-5 and TRBJ2-7, with TRBD1 matching over 8 bases. The CDR3 totals 16 residues. Germline-derived CDR1 and CDR2 are MNHEY and SVGAGI. The V gene end was trimmed by 0 bases and the J gene end by 5 bases; junction bases not matched to a gene: 9. CDR3 region: CASSYSTYRGNHEQYF. The CDR3 DNA reads TGTGCCAGCAGTTACTCTACATACAGGGGGAATCACGAGCAGTACTTC.

The gene calls are TRBV28 and TRBJ2-1, with D maybe TRBD1 (5 bases). Trimming left V 1 base short and J 0 bases short, with 7 bases between. The CDR3 extends over 15 amino acids. The V gene's germline CDR1 is MDHEN and CDR2 SYDVKM. CDR3 DNA sequence: TGTGCCAGCAGTTTATACAGGAGCTCCTACAATGAGCAGTTCTTC. It encodes CASSLYRSSYNEQFF.

The V gene is TRBV11-2, the J gene TRBJ1-1; TRBD1 might be the D (5 bases). CDR1 is SGHAT, CDR2 FQNNGV, per germline. V gave up 2 bases and J gave up 0 bases, with 10 bases separating them. This CDR3 is 15 amino acids long. The CDR3 loop is CASSLLFRVNTEAFF. CDR3 DNA sequence: TGTGCCAGCAGCTTATTATTCAGGGTGAACACTGAAGCTTTCTTT.

The chain links TRBV28 to TRBJ1-4, with D unclear. Deletions cut 2 bases from V and 6 bases from J, with 7 bases between. The CDR3 has 13 amino acids. Germline CDR1 reads MDHEN; CDR2 reads SYDVKM. CDR3 region: CASSLGQDEKLFF. DNA for the CDR3: TGTGCCAGCAGTTTAGGGCAGGATGAAAAACTGTTTTTT. The variable domain in full, with the rest retrieved from reference TRBV28 and TRBJ1-4, is DVKVTQSSRYLVKRTGEKVFLECVQDMDHENMFWYRQDPGLGLRLIYFSYDVKMKEKGDIPEGYSVSREKKERFSLILESASTNQTSMYLCASSLGQDEKLFFGSGTQLSVL.

CDR3 loop: CASSQRSGQLNTGELFF. The CDR3 DNA sequence: TGCGCCAGCAGCCAACGATCAGGGCAGCTAAACACCGGGGAGCTGTTTTTT. This sequence joins TRBV4-3 and TRBJ2-2; D is perhaps TRBD1 (5 bases). The CDR3 contains 17 residues. The germline CDR1 and CDR2 sequences are LGHNA and YSLEER. Trimming pared 2 bases from V and 2 bases from J, leaving 15 bases between.

The chain joins TRBV15 to TRBJ1-4, with 9 nucleotides matching TRBD1. The CDR3 sequence is 15 residues long. From germline, CDR1 is LNHNV and CDR2 YYDKDF (reference sequence). Losses at the gene ends were 1 base for V and 6 bases for J; bases not matched to a gene: 3. DNA for the CDR3: TGTGCCACCAGCAGAGGACAGGGGGTTGATGAAAAACTGTTTTTT. Protein sequence: CATSRGQGVDEKLFF.

This clone occurred once. J is TRBJ2-3 and V is TRBV5-4, with 7 positions matching TRBD2. Germline V gives CDR1 SGHNT, CDR2 YYREEE (reference sequence). CDR3 length equals 13 residues. The V segment lost 10 bases and the J segment 1 base; nucleotides outside the gene matches: 6. The CDR3 sequence is CAGNLAGTDTQYF. The CDR3 DNA sequence: TGTGCCGGAAATCTAGCGGGCACAGATACGCAGTATTTT.

This sequence joins TRBV24-1 and TRBJ2-2; TRBD1 matches at 9 bases. V lost 7 bases to trimming and J lost 1 base; unmatched junction nucleotides: 15. This CDR3 spans 19 amino acids. Germline assignment: CDR1 KGHDR and CDR2 SFDVKD. CDR3 residues: CATSPPPGQGPRNTGELFF. The CDR3 coding sequence is TGTGCCACCAGCCCTCCCCCGGGACAGGGCCCCCGGAACACCGGGGAGCTGTTTTTT.

This clone was found once. The CDR3 coding sequence is TGTGCCAGCAGCCAACGGGCTCAGGGGGCCGACGAGCAGTACTTC. Its translation is CASSQRAQGADEQYF. The rearrangement links TRBV3-1 (or the pseudogene TRBV3-2) to TRBJ2-7; 8 nucleotides match TRBD1. J was trimmed by 5 bases and V by 2 bases; bases with no gene match: 8. Looked up from germline, CDR1 is LGHDT and CDR2 is YNNKEL (reference sequence). The CDR3 contains 15 residues.

The J gene is TRBJ2-1, the V gene TRBV3-1 (or the pseudogene TRBV3-2); no clear D gene. Germline V lookup: CDR1 LGHDT, CDR2 YNNKEL (reference sequence). V was shortened by 4 bases and J by 8 bases, with 9 bases between the two germline ends. There are 12 residues in the CDR3. The CDR3 bases are TGTGCCAGCAGCCCGTCCGTCCATGAGCAGTTCTTC. Its protein product is CASSPSVHEQFF.

This sequence joins TRBV11-2 and TRBJ2-2; 10 nucleotides agree with TRBD2. From germline, CDR1 is SGHAT and CDR2 FQNNGV. V lost 7 bases, J lost 4 bases, and 6 bases stayed unmatched. The CDR3 has 15 residues. As DNA, the CDR3 is TGTGCCAGCACCCAAATAGCGGGGGGCACCGGGGAGCTGTTTTTT. This translates into CASTQIAGGTGELFF.

The rearrangement joins TRBV7-8 to TRBJ2-7, with a weak D call TRBD2 (6 bases). Looked up from germline, CDR1 is SGHVS and CDR2 is FQNEAQ. The V and J ends lost 5 bases and 3 bases respectively, with 11 bases between them. The CDR3 extends over 13 amino acids. CDR3 loop: CASSPEGLYEQYF. CDR3 DNA: TGTGCCAGCAGCCCGGAGGGACTCTACGAGCAGTACTTC. Variable domain in full (rest from reference TRBV7-8 and TRBJ2-7): GAGVSQSPRYKVAKRGQDVALRCDPISGHVSLFWYQQALGQGPEFLTYFQNEAQLDKSGLPSDRFFAERPEGSVSTLKIQRTQQEDSAVYLCASSPEGLYEQYFGPGTRLTVT.

This chain connects TRBV29-1 to TRBJ1-1, with D perhaps matching TRBD1 (6 bases). This CDR3 has 14 residues. V was clipped by 1 base and J by 1 base, with 10 bases between them. Per the germline V gene, CDR1 is SQVTM and CDR2 is ANQGSEA. The CDR3 region is CSVEVRGGNTEAFF. CDR3 bases: TGCAGCGTTGAAGTGAGGGGGGGGAACACTGAAGCTTTCTTT.